These 15 T cell receptor beta chains were all obtained from the same sample, sequenced in a study of blood T cell repertoires in COVID-19. Only in-frame clones appear in the TCRdb table, and some are missing; sequencing was by immunoSEQ multiplex PCR. The table has around 300,000 clones, over 75% seen once. Sequencing input: PBMCs or T cells enriched from blood (not recorded which). These receptors were collected from a woman in her 30s who had recovered from COVID-19.

This clone came up a few times. This chain connects TRBV5-1 to TRBJ1-3, with TRBD1 as a possible D gene (6 bases). The germline V and J ends were trimmed by 0 bases and 4 bases, with 11 bases remaining between them. Germline V CDR1 and CDR2: SGHRS, YFSETQ. This CDR3 comprises 15 residues. For the CDR3, the DNA is TGCGCCAGCAGCTTGGAACAGGGCTACGGAAACACCATATATTTT. Translated: CASSLEQGYGNTIYF.

This clone occurred a few times. The chain is built from TRBV4-3 and TRBJ2-7; D is undetermined. CDR3 size: 16 residues. Germline V gives CDR1 LGHNA, CDR2 YSLEER. V gave up 0 bases and J gave up 3 bases, with 15 bases separating them. The CDR3 loop is CASSQEKALPYYEQYF. CDR3 bases: TGCGCCAGCAGCCAAGAAAAAGCCCTCCCATACTACGAGCAGTACTTC.

The chain uses TRBV5-4 and TRBJ2-5; the D gene is possibly TRBD2 (6 bases). The CDR3 runs to 15 residues. Germline V CDR1 and CDR2: SGHNT, YYREEE (reference sequence). The V end was cut by 0 bases, the J end by 4 bases, with 13 bases between. In DNA, the CDR3 is TGTGCCAGCAGCTTGGAGCGGGTCCACCGAGAGACCCAGTACTTC. Protein: CASSLERVHRETQYF.

V is TRBV28 and J is TRBJ2-2; no reliable D call. Trimming removed 10 bases at V and 2 bases at J, with 20 bases between. This CDR3 is built from 16 residues. The germline CDR1 and CDR2 sequences are MDHEN and SYDVKM. CDR3 coding DNA: TGTGCCACCCGGCCTATGCTGGGCATTAACACCGGGGAGCTGTTTTTT. It translates to CATRPMLGINTGELFF.

The chain uses TRBV3-1 (or the pseudogene TRBV3-2) and TRBJ2-7; 16 nucleotides line up with TRBD2. From germline, CDR1 is LGHDT and CDR2 YNNKEL (reference sequence). The CDR3 is made up of 20 amino acids. V lost 0 bases and J lost 1; bases outside the gene matches: 9. The CDR3 protein is CASSQEGTSGRADGSYEQYF. CDR3 sequence (DNA): TGTGCCAGCAGCCAAGAGGGGACTAGCGGGAGGGCCGATGGGTCCTACGAGCAGTACTTC.

The chain joins TRBV19 to TRBJ1-2, with D maybe TRBD1 (6 bases). Germline V lookup: CDR1 LNHDA, CDR2 SQIVND (reference sequence). Trimming cost V 10 bases and J 8 bases, with 17 bases left between them. The CDR3 is 12 amino acids. The CDR3 DNA is TGTGCCACGAGGCCAGGGGCGTCAGGCTACACCTTC. As protein: CATRPGASGYTF.

The V gene is TRBV2, the J gene TRBJ2-7, with 7 bases lining up with TRBD2. This CDR3 has 13 residues. From germline, CDR1 is SNHLY and CDR2 FYNNEI. V shed 4 bases, J shed 0 bases, and the junction held 0 bases outside the gene matches. The CDR3 loop is CASSGDYSYEQYF. DNA for the CDR3: TGTGCCAGCAGTGGGGACTACTCCTACGAGCAGTACTTC.

This rearrangement joins TRBV19 to TRBJ1-6; 7 bases match TRBD1. Germline V gives CDR1 LNHDA, CDR2 SQIVND (reference sequence). The CDR3 is 16 residues long. J lost 11 bases, V lost 1 base, and 11 bases had no gene match. The CDR3 region is CASSIAGQSRWAPLHF. The CDR3 coding sequence is TGTGCCAGTAGTATAGCGGGACAGTCAAGATGGGCACCCCTCCACTTT.

V and J are TRBV21-1 and TRBJ1-1; no DNA check was done on the table's D call, TRBD1. TRBV21-1 is reported as a pseudogene. This CDR3 is 16 amino acids long. The CDR3, as DNA: TGTGCCAGCAGCAAGGCGACAGGCAGGGGGAACACTGAAGCTTTCTTT. Translating gives CASSKATGRGNTEAFF.

This chain uses TRBV27 with TRBJ2-7; 12 bases map to TRBD1. Germline assignment: CDR1 MNHEY and CDR2 SMNVEV (reference sequence). The trim removed 3 bases at V and 6 bases at J, leaving 3 bases unmatched. The CDR3 spans 14 residues. The DNA for the CDR3 is TGTGCCAGCAGTTTCGGGACAGGGGGCGTCGAGCAGTACTTC. Amino acid sequence: CASSFGTGGVEQYF.

This clone was recorded only once. The chain links TRBV28 to TRBJ2-7; possible D gene TRBD1, 6 bases. CDR1 is MDHEN and CDR2 is SYDVKM in the germline V gene. The CDR3 runs to 14 residues. The V end lost 3 bases, the J end lost 9 bases, and 18 bases lay between the germline ends. In DNA, the CDR3 is TGTGCCAGCAGTTTCCCCACCACAGGGTTGGTGCAGTACTTC. Protein product: CASSFPTTGLVQYF. The complete variable domain, with remaining parts taken from reference TRBV28 and TRBJ2-7, reads DVKVTQSSRYLVKRTGEKVFLECVQDMDHENMFWYRQDPGLGLRLIYFSYDVKMKEKGDIPEGYSVSREKKERFSLILESASTNQTSMYLCASSFPTTGLVQYFGPGTRLTVT.

The chain employs TRBV19 and TRBJ1-2, with 11 bases identical to TRBD1. The CDR3 covers 14 residues. J was trimmed by 14 bases and V by 3 bases; bases with no gene match: 11. Germline V lookup: CDR1 LNHDA, CDR2 SQIVND (reference sequence). The CDR3 DNA follows: TGTGCCAGTAGTATTCTAGGACAGGGGGCGCGGCGAACCTTC. Translating gives CASSILGQGARRTF.

This chain uses TRBV7-3 with TRBJ1-4; D might be TRBD1 (5 bases). With 5 bases removed from V and 8 bases from J, the gap between germline ends came to 15 bases. CDR1 is SGHTA and CDR2 is FQGTGA in the germline V gene. The CDR3 runs to 14 residues. Written as DNA, the CDR3 is TGTGCCAGCAGCAGGGGCGGCCCTGGGGAAAAACTGTTTTTT. The encoded protein is CASSRGGPGEKLFF. Combining the CDR3 with reference TRBV7-3 and TRBJ1-4 gives the whole variable domain GAGVSQTPSNKVTEKGKYVELRCDPISGHTALYWYRQSLGQGPEFLIYFQGTGAADDSGLPNDRFFAVRPEGSVSTLKIQRTERGDSAVYLCASSRGGPGEKLFFGSGTQLSVL.

As to this clone: Different DNA sequences within this sample yield the same CDR3. CDR3 sequence (DNA): TGTGCCAGCAGTGAACGGGGTTTTACTGAAGCTTTCTTT. Protein: CASSERGFTEAFF. The rearrangement joins TRBV6-1 to TRBJ1-1; no firm D call. V dropped 2 bases and J dropped 5 bases, with 9 bases sitting between them. CDR3 length equals 13 residues. Germline CDR1 is MNHNS and CDR2 is SASEGT.

The chain is built from TRBV6-5 and TRBJ2-7; weak D call: TRBD2 (6 bases). The germline CDR1 and CDR2 sequences are MNHEY and SVGAGI. V lost 6 bases, J lost 0 bases, and 15 bases lay in between. The CDR3 consists of 15 residues. The CDR3 is CASRTEGQYSYEQYF. Written as DNA, the CDR3 is TGTGCCAGCAGGACGGAGGGCCAGTACTCCTACGAGCAGTACTTC.